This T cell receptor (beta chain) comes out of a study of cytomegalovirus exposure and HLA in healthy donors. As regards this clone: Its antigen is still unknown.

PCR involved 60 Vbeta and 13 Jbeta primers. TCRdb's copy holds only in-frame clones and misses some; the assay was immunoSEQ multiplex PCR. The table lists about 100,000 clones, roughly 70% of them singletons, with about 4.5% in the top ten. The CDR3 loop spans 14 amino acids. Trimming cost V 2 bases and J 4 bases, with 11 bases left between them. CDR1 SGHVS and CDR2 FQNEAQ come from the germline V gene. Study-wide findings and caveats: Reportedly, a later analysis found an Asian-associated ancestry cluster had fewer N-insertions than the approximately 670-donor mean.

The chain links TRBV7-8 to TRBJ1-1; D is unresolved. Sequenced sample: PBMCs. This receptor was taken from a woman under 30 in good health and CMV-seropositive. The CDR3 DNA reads TGTGCCAGCAGCTTAATTCGGGATCGCACTGAAGCTTTCTTT. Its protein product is CASSLIRDRTEAFF.